Detailed here is one T cell receptor (beta chain). This sample stems from a study of blood T cell repertoires in COVID-19. The repertoire was sequenced with immunoSEQ multiplex PCR; TCRdb's copy has only in-frame clones and lacks some. The sample holds just over 90,000 clones, 90% seen once. The source is a human donor with active COVID-19. The donor label of this sample is uncertain. Sequencing used peripheral blood.

CDR3 amino acids: CASSLGWQYEQYF. The CDR3 bases are TGTGCCAGCAGCTTAGGGTGGCAATACGAGCAGTACTTC. The V gene is TRBV7-2, the J gene TRBJ2-7; D gene ambiguous. The ends were cut back, 1 base at V and 4 bases at J, with 8 bases in the middle. There are 13 residues in the CDR3. Germline loops: CDR1 SGHTA, CDR2 FQGNSA.